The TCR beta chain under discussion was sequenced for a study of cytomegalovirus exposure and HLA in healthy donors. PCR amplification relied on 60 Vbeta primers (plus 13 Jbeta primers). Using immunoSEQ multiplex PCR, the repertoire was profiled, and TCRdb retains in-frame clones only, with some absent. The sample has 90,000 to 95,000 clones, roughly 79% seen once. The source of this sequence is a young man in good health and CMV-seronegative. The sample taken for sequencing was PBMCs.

The CDR3 protein is CSVLRSLAGGTYQETQYF. The CDR3, as DNA: TGCAGCGTTCTACGGTCACTAGCGGGGGGGACGTACCAAGAGACCCAGTACTTC. This chain joins TRBV29-1 and TRBJ2-5, with 13 bases lining up with TRBD2. The germline gives CDR1 SQVTM, CDR2 ANQGSEA. The trim removed 5 bases at V and 0 bases at J, leaving 12 bases unmatched. The CDR3 consists of 18 residues.